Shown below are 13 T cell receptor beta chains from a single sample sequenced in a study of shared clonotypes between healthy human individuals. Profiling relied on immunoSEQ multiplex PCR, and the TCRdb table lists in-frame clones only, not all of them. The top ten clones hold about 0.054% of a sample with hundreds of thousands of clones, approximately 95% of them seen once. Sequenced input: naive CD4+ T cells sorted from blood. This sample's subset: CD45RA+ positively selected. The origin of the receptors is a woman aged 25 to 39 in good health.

CDR3 sequence: CATRTSGSNEQFF. DNA for the CDR3: TGTGCCACCCGGACTAGCGGGAGCAATGAGCAGTTCTTC. This rearrangement joins TRBV10-3 to TRBJ2-1, with 13 bases aligning to TRBD2. CDR3 size: 13 residues. V dropped 10 bases and J dropped 6; count of bases not matched to a gene: 3. Germline CDR1 reads ENHRY; CDR2 reads SYGVKD.

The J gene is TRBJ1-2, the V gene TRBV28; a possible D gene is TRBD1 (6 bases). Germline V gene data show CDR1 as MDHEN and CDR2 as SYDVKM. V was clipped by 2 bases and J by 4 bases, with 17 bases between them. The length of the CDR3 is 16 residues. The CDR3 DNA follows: TGTGCCAGCAGTTTAAACCGCCCAACAGGGCCCTATGGCTACACCTTC. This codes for CASSLNRPTGPYGYTF.

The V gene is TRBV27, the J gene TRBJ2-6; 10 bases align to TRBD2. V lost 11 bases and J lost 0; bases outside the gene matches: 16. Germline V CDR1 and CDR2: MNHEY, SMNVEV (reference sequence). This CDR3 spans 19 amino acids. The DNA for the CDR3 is TGTGCCGGGTTAATAGCGGGAGGACAAGAATACTCTGGGGCCAACGTCCTGACTTTC. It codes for CAGLIAGGQEYSGANVLTF.

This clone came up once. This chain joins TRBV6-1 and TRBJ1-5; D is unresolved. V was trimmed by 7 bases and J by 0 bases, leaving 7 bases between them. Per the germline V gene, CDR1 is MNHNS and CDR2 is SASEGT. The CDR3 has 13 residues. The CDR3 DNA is TGTGCCAGCATCCCCACTAGCAATCAGCCCCAGCATTTT. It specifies CASIPTSNQPQHF.

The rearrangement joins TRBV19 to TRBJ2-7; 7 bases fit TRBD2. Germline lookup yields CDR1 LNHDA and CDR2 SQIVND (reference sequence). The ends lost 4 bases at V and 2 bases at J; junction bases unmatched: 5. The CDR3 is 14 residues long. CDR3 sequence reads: CASSTAGSAYEQYF. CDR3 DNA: TGTGCCAGTAGTACAGCGGGATCTGCCTACGAGCAGTACTTC.

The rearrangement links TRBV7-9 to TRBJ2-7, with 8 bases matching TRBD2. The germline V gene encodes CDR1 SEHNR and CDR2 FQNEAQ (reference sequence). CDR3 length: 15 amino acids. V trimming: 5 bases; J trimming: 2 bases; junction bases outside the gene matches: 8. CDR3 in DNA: TGTGCCAGCAGCCTACAGAGCGGGAGTGCCTACGAGCAGTACTTC. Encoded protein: CASSLQSGSAYEQYF. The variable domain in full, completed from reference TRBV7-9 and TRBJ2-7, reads DTGVSQNPRHKITKRGQNVTFRCDPISEHNRLYWYRQTLGQGPEFLTYFQNEAQLEKSRLLSDRFSAERPKGSFSTLEIQRTEQGDSAMYLCASSLQSGSAYEQYFGPGTRLTVT.

In DNA, the CDR3 is TGCGCCAGCAGCCTAGGGACAGCTTTCGATGGCTACACCTTC. Amino acid sequence: CASSLGTAFDGYTF. The genes are TRBV5-1 and TRBJ1-2; 7 nucleotides line up with TRBD1. Trimming took 4 bases from V and 6 from J; bases not matched to a gene: 9. CDR1 is SGHRS and CDR2 is YFSETQ in the germline V gene. The CDR3 contains 14 residues.

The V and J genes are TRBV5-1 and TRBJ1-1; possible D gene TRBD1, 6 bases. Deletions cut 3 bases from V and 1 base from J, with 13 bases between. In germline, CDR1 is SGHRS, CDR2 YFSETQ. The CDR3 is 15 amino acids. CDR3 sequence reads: CASSSTGLENTEAFF. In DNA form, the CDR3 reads TGCGCCAGCAGCTCCACAGGGTTAGAGAACACTGAAGCTTTCTTT. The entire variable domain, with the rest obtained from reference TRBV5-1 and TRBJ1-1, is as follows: KAGVTQTPRYLIKTRGQQVTLSCSPISGHRSVSWYQQTPGQGLQFLFEYFSETQRNKGNFPGRFSGRQFSNSRSEMNVSTLELGDSALYLCASSSTGLENTEAFFGQGTRLTVV.

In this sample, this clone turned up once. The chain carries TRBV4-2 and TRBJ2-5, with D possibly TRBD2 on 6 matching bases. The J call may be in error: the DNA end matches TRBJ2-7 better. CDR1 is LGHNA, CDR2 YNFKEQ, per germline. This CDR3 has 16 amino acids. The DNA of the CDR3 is TGTGCCAGCAGCCAAGAGAAGGGACTCAGCTCCTACGAGCAGTACTTC. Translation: CASSQEKGLSSYEQYF.

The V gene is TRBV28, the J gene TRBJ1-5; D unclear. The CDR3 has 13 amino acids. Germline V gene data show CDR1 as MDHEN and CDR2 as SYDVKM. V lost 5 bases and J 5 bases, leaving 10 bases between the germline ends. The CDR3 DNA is TGTGCCAGCAGTATACCCCAGGATCAGCCCCAGCATTTT. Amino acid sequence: CASSIPQDQPQHF.

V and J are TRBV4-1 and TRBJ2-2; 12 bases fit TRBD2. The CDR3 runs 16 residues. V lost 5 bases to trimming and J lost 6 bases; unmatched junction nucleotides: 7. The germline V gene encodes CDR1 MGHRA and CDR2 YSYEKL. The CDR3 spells CASSVRLAGVSGELFF. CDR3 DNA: TGCGCCAGCAGCGTCCGACTAGCGGGAGTTTCCGGGGAGCTGTTTTTT.

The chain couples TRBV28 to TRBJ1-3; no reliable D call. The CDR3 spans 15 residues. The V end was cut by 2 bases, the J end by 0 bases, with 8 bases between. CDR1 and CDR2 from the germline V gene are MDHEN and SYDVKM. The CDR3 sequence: CASSLSRSSGNTIYF. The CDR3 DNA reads TGTGCCAGCAGTTTAAGCAGAAGCTCTGGAAACACCATATATTTT. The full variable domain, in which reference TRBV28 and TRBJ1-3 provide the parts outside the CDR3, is DVKVTQSSRYLVKRTGEKVFLECVQDMDHENMFWYRQDPGLGLRLIYFSYDVKMKEKGDIPEGYSVSREKKERFSLILESASTNQTSMYLCASSLSRSSGNTIYFGEGSWLTVV.

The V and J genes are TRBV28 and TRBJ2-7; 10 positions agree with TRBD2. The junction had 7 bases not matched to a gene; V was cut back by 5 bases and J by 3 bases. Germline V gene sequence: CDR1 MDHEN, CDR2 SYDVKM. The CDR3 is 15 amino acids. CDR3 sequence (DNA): TGTGCCAGCAGTCTCCGAACTAGCGGGAACTACGAGCAGTACTTC. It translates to CASSLRTSGNYEQYF.